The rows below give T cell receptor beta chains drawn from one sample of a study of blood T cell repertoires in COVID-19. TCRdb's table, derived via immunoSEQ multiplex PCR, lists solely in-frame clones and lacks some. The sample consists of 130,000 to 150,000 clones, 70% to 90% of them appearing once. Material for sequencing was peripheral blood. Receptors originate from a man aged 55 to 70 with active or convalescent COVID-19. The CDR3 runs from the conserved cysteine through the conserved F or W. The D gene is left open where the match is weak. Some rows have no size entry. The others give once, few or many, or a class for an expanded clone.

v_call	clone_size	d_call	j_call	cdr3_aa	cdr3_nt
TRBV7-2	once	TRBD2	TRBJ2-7	CASSPGGGYEQYF	TGTGCCAGCAGCCCCGGGGGGGGATACGAGCAGTACTTC
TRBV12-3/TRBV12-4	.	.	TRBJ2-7	CASSFSILEQYF	TGTGCCAGCAGTTTTTCTATCCTCGAGCAGTACTTC
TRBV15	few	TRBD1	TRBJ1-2	CATTLDRVVDGYTF	TGTGCCACCACCCTGGACAGGGTGGTAGACGGCTACACCTTC
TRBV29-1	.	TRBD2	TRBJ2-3	CSAEGGRFTDTQYF	TGCAGCGCCGAAGGCGGGAGGTTTACAGATACGCAGTATTTT
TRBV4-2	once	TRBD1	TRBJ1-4	CASSQAPWTGGNEKLFF	TGTGCCAGCAGCCAAGCGCCTTGGACAGGGGGAAACGAAAAACTGTTTTTT
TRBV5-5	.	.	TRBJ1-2	CASSQPQASYGYTF	TGTGCCAGCAGCCAACCACAGGCTAGCTATGGCTACACCTTC
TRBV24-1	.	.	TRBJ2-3	CATSDPTVSTQYF	TGTGCTACCAGTGACCCGACAGTGAGTACGCAGTATTTT
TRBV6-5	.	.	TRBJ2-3	CASSYRAGPQYF	TGTGCCAGCAGTTACAGGGCGGGACCGCAGTATTTT
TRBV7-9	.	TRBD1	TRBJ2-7	CASSVDRGLEQYF	TGTGCCAGCAGCGTGGACAGGGGGCTCGAGCAGTACTTC
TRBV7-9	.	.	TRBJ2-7	CASSLASSIYEQYF	TGTGCCAGCAGCTTGGCCTCCTCGATATACGAGCAGTACTTC
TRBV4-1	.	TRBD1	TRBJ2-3	CASELNWGTGGDTQYF	TGCGCCAGCGAGTTAAACTGGGGGACAGGGGGGGATACGCAGTATTTT
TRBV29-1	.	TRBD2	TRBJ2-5	CSLTSGSTETQYF	TGCAGCTTAACCAGCGGGAGCACAGAGACCCAGTACTTC
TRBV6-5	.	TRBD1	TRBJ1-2	CASRSGQGVISGYTF	TGTGCCAGCAGAAGTGGACAGGGTGTTATTAGTGGCTACACCTTC